This passage covers 15 T cell receptor beta chains from one sample sequenced in a study of blood T cell repertoires in COVID-19. TCRdb keeps only in-frame clones here, not all; method: immunoSEQ multiplex PCR. The profile shows 150,000 to 200,000 clones, 90% of them singletons. The sample taken for sequencing was peripheral blood. These receptors all stem from a man aged 50 to 59 with acute or convalescent COVID-19.

The chain combines TRBV11-2 with TRBJ2-3, with 8 bases fitting TRBD2. CDR3 length equals 16 residues. Germline V CDR1 and CDR2: SGHAT, FQNNGV. The J segment lost 1 base and the V segment lost 5 bases, leaving 8 bases of the junction unmatched. As DNA, the CDR3 is TGTGCCAGCAGCCACCTGCGGGGGGCGGGCACAGATACGCAGTATTTT. It is translated as CASSHLRGAGTDTQYF.

The DNA for the CDR3 is TGTGCCAGCTCAGCAACTAGTTCCTGGGAGACCCAGTACTTC. It specifies CASSATSSWETQYF. V gene TRBV18 combines with J gene TRBJ2-5; weak D call: TRBD2 (5 bases). The CDR3 sequence is 14 residues long. V dropped 5 bases and J dropped 5 bases, with 15 bases sitting between them. The germline gives CDR1 KGHSH, CDR2 LQKENI.

The V call is TRBV10-3, the J call TRBJ2-2, with D perhaps TRBD2 (5 bases). This CDR3 spans 13 amino acids. Trimming pared 8 bases from V and 5 bases from J, leaving 12 bases between. Germline V gene lookup returns CDR1 ENHRY and CDR2 SYGVKD. The CDR3 nucleotides are TGTGCCATCGACGGGGTTGGTACCGGGGAGCTGTTTTTT. It specifies CAIDGVGTGELFF.

This clone was detected only a few times. This chain joins TRBV27 and TRBJ2-7; perhaps TRBD1 as D (6 bases). Trimming removed 5 bases from V and 3 bases from J, with 14 bases in between. This CDR3 comprises 14 residues. Germline CDR1 reads MNHEY; CDR2 reads SMNVEV (reference sequence). CDR3 residues: CASSEKDRFYEQYF. CDR3 in DNA: TGTGCCAGCAGTGAAAAAGACAGGTTCTACGAGCAGTACTTC.

This chain links TRBV28 with TRBJ2-1; a weak D match, TRBD2 (6 bases). The V end lost 3 bases, the J end lost 1 base, and 13 bases lay between the germline ends. This CDR3 has 16 residues. The germline V gene has CDR1 MDHEN and CDR2 SYDVKM. The CDR3: CASSLRGGRSYNEQFF. In DNA form, the CDR3 reads TGTGCCAGCAGTTTGCGGGGCGGACGTTCCTACAATGAGCAGTTCTTC.

This rearrangement joins TRBV7-9 to TRBJ2-2; D is possibly TRBD1 (5 bases). Trimming removed 2 bases from V and 5 bases from J, with 15 bases in between. CDR1 and CDR2 from the germline V gene are SEHNR and FQNEAQ (reference sequence). The CDR3 loop spans 16 amino acids. The CDR3 nucleotides are TGTGCCAGCAGCTTACGACAGACAATACCGACCGGGGAGCTGTTTTTT. Encoded protein: CASSLRQTIPTGELFF. The complete variable domain, with remaining parts taken from reference TRBV7-9 and TRBJ2-2, reads DTGVSQNPRHKITKRGQNVTFRCDPISEHNRLYWYRQTLGQGPEFLTYFQNEAQLEKSRLLSDRFSAERPKGSFSTLEIQRTEQGDSAMYLCASSLRQTIPTGELFFGEGSRLTVL.

This rearrangement joins TRBV28 to TRBJ2-2; 7 bases are shared with TRBD2. The CDR3 is 16 amino acids. J gave up 4 bases and V 1 base, and 6 bases lay outside the gene matches. The germline gives CDR1 MDHEN, CDR2 SYDVKM. CDR3: CASSLLASGSTGELFF. The CDR3, as DNA: TGTGCCAGCAGTTTATTGGCTAGCGGATCCACCGGGGAGCTGTTTTTT.

This clone was seen a few times. The gene calls are TRBV13 and TRBJ1-1, with TRBD1 matching 8 bases. Trimming removed 6 bases from V and 6 bases from J; junction bases left unmatched: 6. The CDR3 runs to 13 residues. Germline V lookup: CDR1 PRHDT, CDR2 FYEKMQ (reference sequence). The CDR3 sequence is CASRRTGRAEAFF. The CDR3 region has the DNA TGTGCCAGCAGGCGGACAGGGAGGGCTGAAGCTTTCTTT.

The chain combines TRBV27 with TRBJ2-5; the match to TRBD2 covers 9 bases. Germline loops: CDR1 MNHEY, CDR2 SMNVEV (reference sequence). V shed 0 bases, J shed 3 bases, and the junction held 5 bases outside the gene matches. The CDR3 is made up of 16 amino acids. The CDR3 spells CASSLSPSGIKETQYF. CDR3 nucleotide sequence: TGTGCCAGCAGTTTATCTCCTAGCGGGATCAAAGAGACCCAGTACTTC.

This rearrangement joins TRBV18 to TRBJ2-1, with D tentatively TRBD2 (5 bases). Germline assignment: CDR1 KGHSH and CDR2 LQKENI. With 1 base removed from V and 9 bases from J, the gap between germline ends came to 7 bases. The CDR3 is made up of 12 amino acids. In DNA form, the CDR3 reads TGTGCCAGCTCACCACTGGGAGTTGAGCAGTTCTTC. Protein sequence: CASSPLGVEQFF.

V is TRBV7-2 and J is TRBJ1-3; D remains ambiguous. Germline-derived CDR1 and CDR2 are SGHTA and FQGNSA. Trimming cost V 2 bases and J 9 bases, with 11 bases left between them. CDR3 length: 13 amino acids. DNA for the CDR3: TGTGCCAGCAGCTTACTTATCTCCCCCACCATATATTTT. Amino acids: CASSLLISPTIYF.

The chain recombines TRBV5-5 with TRBJ1-4; tentative D call: TRBD1 (5 bases). Germline values: CDR1 SGHKS, CDR2 YYEKEE (reference sequence). The CDR3 has 14 amino acids. Trimming left V 6 bases short and J 4 bases short, with 13 bases between. The CDR3: CASKKQAINEKLFF. CDR3 bases: TGTGCCAGCAAAAAACAGGCTATTAATGAAAAACTGTTTTTT.

To note about this clone: Different DNA sequences within this sample yield the same CDR3. The chain recombines TRBV2 with TRBJ1-6, with D maybe TRBD1 (5 bases). Trimming cost V 1 base and J 7 bases, with 8 bases left between them. Germline CDR1 is SNHLY and CDR2 is FYNNEI. The CDR3 length is 14 residues. The chain's CDR3 is CASSEGRVNSPLHF. DNA for the CDR3: TGTGCCAGCAGTGAAGGCAGGGTCAATTCACCCCTCCACTTT.

The V call is TRBV28, the J call TRBJ2-2; perhaps TRBD2 as D (6 bases). V was shortened by 3 bases and J by 6 bases, with 17 bases between the two germline ends. This CDR3 is 16 amino acids long. Germline V CDR1 and CDR2: MDHEN, SYDVKM. CDR3 DNA sequence: TGTGCCAGCAGTTTGTGGTTGGGGGAGGTGGCCGGGGAGCTGTTTTTT. Its protein product is CASSLWLGEVAGELFF.

The chain has TRBV4-2 and TRBJ1-6, with 9 bases that match TRBD1. From germline, CDR1 is LGHNA and CDR2 YNFKEQ. The CDR3 is 15 residues long. Unmatched junction bases numbered 6, after V lost 5 bases and J lost 7 bases. This CDR3 reads CASSSQGANNSPLHF. The CDR3, as DNA: TGTGCCAGCAGCTCACAGGGGGCGAACAATTCACCCCTCCACTTT.